The 23 T cell receptor beta chains given below trace back to one sample, sequenced in a study of siplizumab effects on memory and regulatory T cells (dated by TCRdb to between 2018 and 2021). Receptor libraries were prepared by the immunoSEQ multiplex PCR assay. Entries here come from immuneACCESS through TCRdb and include only in-frame sequences with V and J called. Some clones fail to appear in such tables; in the studies checked, an unresolved V gene covers under half of the shortfall, and the cause of the remainder is unknown. The sample table records about 100,000 clones; around 90% of these occur just once. The ten largest clones take up roughly 2.7% of the sample. The source material was CD4+ T cells sorted from blood. These receptors originate from a human donor in good health. Some clones in this sample may be carry-over from other donors' samples.

CDR3 DNA sequence: TGTGCCAGCAGCCAACAACGAACCCAGCAGTTCTTC. Amino acid sequence: CASSQQRTQQFF. The chain joins TRBV14 to TRBJ2-1; D remains ambiguous. The CDR3 consists of 12 residues. Germline lookup yields CDR1 SGHDN and CDR2 FVKESK. The V end lost 2 bases, the J end lost 11 bases, and 10 bases lay between the germline ends.

Comment on this clone: Additional DNA sequences in this sample encode the identical CDR3. The V and J genes are TRBV27 and TRBJ2-7, with 9 bases matching TRBD1. CDR1 is MNHEY and CDR2 is SMNVEV in the germline V gene (reference sequence). The CDR3 is made up of 13 amino acids. Trimming at V came to 5 bases and at J to 4 bases, leaving 3 bases not matched to a gene. The CDR3 loop is CASSLDRGYEQYF. CDR3 in DNA: TGTGCCAGCAGTCTTGACAGGGGGTACGAGCAGTACTTC.

J is TRBJ1-4 and V is TRBV7-9; 11 positions match TRBD1. The CDR3 totals 19 residues. Germline CDR1 is SEHNR and CDR2 is FQNEAQ (reference sequence). With V trimmed by 5 bases and J by 3 bases, 14 bases remained unmatched. The CDR3 nucleotides are TGTGCCAGCAGCCTAACGTCGTGGACAGGGGGCTTGGCTAATGAAAAACTGTTTTTT. Its translation is CASSLTSWTGGLANEKLFF.

The chain recombines TRBV6-1 with TRBJ2-1; no firm D call. Per germline, CDR1 MNHNS and CDR2 SASEGT. This CDR3 has 14 amino acids. The ends were cut back, 2 bases at V and 3 bases at J, with 8 bases in the middle. This CDR3 is CASSETQDYNEQFF. CDR3 DNA: TGTGCCAGCAGTGAAACCCAGGACTACAATGAGCAGTTCTTC.

The J gene is TRBJ2-5, the V gene TRBV7-2, with TRBD1 matching 8 bases. The junction had 15 bases not matched to a gene; V was cut back by 2 bases and J by 7 bases. The length of the CDR3 is 17 residues. Germline V gene lookup returns CDR1 SGHTA and CDR2 FQGNSA. CDR3 nucleotide sequence: TGTGCCAGCAGCTTACTGGCAGGGGGCTCCTTTAGAGGGACCCAGTACTTC. Residues: CASSLLAGGSFRGTQYF.

The V gene is TRBV4-1, the J gene TRBJ2-3, with 10 bases matching TRBD2. This CDR3 contains 18 residues. Trimming cost V 6 bases and J 6 bases; bases outside gene matches: 18. CDR1 and CDR2 from the germline V gene are MGHRA and YSYEKL. The CDR3 DNA reads TGCGCCAGCAGTTCACCCGGGACTAGCGTTATTCCTGGGGATACGCAGTATTTT. Protein: CASSSPGTSVIPGDTQYF.

The CDR3 reads CASSSWTGESEKLFF. As DNA, the CDR3 is TGTGCCAGCAGCTCCTGGACAGGGGAGAGTGAAAAACTGTTTTTT. The chain is built from TRBV11-2 and TRBJ1-4, with 9 bases aligning to TRBD1. CDR3 length: 15 residues. V dropped 4 bases and J dropped 7; count of bases not matched to a gene: 7. Germline V CDR1 and CDR2: SGHAT, FQNNGV.

This chain links TRBV7-2 with TRBJ2-2; unclear D gene. The CDR3 contains 13 residues. The germline V gene has CDR1 SGHTA and CDR2 FQGNSA. V shed 6 bases and J shed 5 bases, with 10 bases lying between them. CDR3 sequence (DNA): TGTGCCAGCAGGATTCTAGGGACCGGGGAGCTGTTTTTT. It translates to CASRILGTGELFF. Drawing the rest from reference TRBV7-2 and TRBJ2-2, the complete variable domain is GAGVSQSPSNKVTEKGKDVELRCDPISGHTALYWYRQSLGQGLEFLIYFQGNSAPDKSGLPSDRFSAERTGGSVSTLTIQRTQQEDSAVYLCASRILGTGELFFGEGSRLTVL.

This clone has a handful of counts. The chain combines TRBV2 with TRBJ2-3; tentative D call: TRBD1 (6 bases). The CDR3 is 15 amino acids. V was shortened by 2 bases and J by 5 bases, with 14 bases between the two germline ends. Germline V gene lookup returns CDR1 SNHLY and CDR2 FYNNEI. The CDR3 bases are TGTGCCAGCAGTGAATGGGGGCAGTACGGAGATACGCAGTATTTT. It codes for CASSEWGQYGDTQYF. Using reference TRBV2 and TRBJ2-3 for the parts outside the CDR3, the full variable domain is EPEVTQTPSHQVTQMGQEVILRCVPISNHLYFYWYRQILGQKVEFLVSFYNNEISEKSEIFDDQFSVERPDGSNFTLKIRSTKLEDSAMYFCASSEWGQYGDTQYFGPGTRLTVL.

The genes are TRBV18 and TRBJ1-1, with D unclear. CDR3 size: 14 residues. The V and J ends lost 1 base and 1 base respectively, with 7 bases between them. Looked up from germline, CDR1 is KGHSH and CDR2 is LQKENI. CDR3 DNA sequence: TGTGCCAGCTCACCACTCTACAGGAACACTGAAGCTTTCTTT. Its translation: CASSPLYRNTEAFF.

V and J are TRBV9 and TRBJ2-7, with D possibly being TRBD2 (6 bases). Germline CDR1 SGDLS, CDR2 YYNGEE. The V and J ends lost 3 bases and 0 bases respectively, with 13 bases between them. The CDR3 length is 15 residues. The DNA of the CDR3 is TGTGCCAGCAGCGGCGGGGCGGCGTTCTCCTACGAGCAGTACTTC. This encodes CASSGGAAFSYEQYF.

J is TRBJ1-2 and V is TRBV5-4; D gene ambiguous. Germline CDR1 reads SGHNT; CDR2 reads YYREEE (reference sequence). The CDR3 extends over 12 amino acids. Trimming took off 0 bases at V and 5 bases at J, with 5 bases between the two ends. CDR3 protein: CASSLDSYGYTF. CDR3 bases: TGTGCCAGCAGCTTGGACTCGTATGGCTACACCTTC.

V usage is TRBV18 and J usage is TRBJ1-5; the D is unclear. CDR3 length equals 14 residues. Germline values: CDR1 KGHSH, CDR2 LQKENI. The ends were cut back, 3 bases at V and 4 bases at J, with 10 bases in the middle. As DNA, the CDR3 is TGTGCCAGCTCACCTTTCCGGGGTAATCAGCCCCAGCATTTT. The encoded protein is CASSPFRGNQPQHF.

The rearrangement uses TRBV14 and TRBJ2-3, with 11 bases matching TRBD2. This CDR3 has 15 residues. Germline V gene data show CDR1 as SGHDN and CDR2 as FVKESK. V dropped 6 bases and J dropped 4; count of bases not matched to a gene: 6. The CDR3 region is CASSSSGRPPDTQYF. The CDR3 coding sequence is TGTGCCAGCAGTTCTAGCGGGAGGCCCCCAGATACGCAGTATTTT.

The CDR3 is CASIPGQGDETQYF. The CDR3 DNA follows: TGTGCCAGTATACCGGGACAGGGGGATGAGACCCAGTACTTC. The V gene is TRBV25-1, the J gene TRBJ2-5, with 11 bases identical to TRBD1. Unmatched junction bases numbered 8, after V lost 9 bases and J lost 5 bases. Germline loops: CDR1 MGHDK, CDR2 SYGVNS. This CDR3 has 14 amino acids.

The genes are TRBV5-1 and TRBJ1-2; 7 positions agree with TRBD1. This CDR3 spans 17 amino acids. From germline, CDR1 is SGHRS and CDR2 YFSETQ. The junction had 14 bases not matched to a gene; V was cut back by 2 bases and J by 4 bases. The CDR3 region is CASSFPRGPQGGYGYTF. DNA of the CDR3: TGCGCCAGCAGCTTCCCTAGGGGGCCTCAGGGTGGCTATGGCTACACCTTC.

The J gene is TRBJ2-5, the V gene TRBV7-9, with a possible D match to TRBD1 (5 bases). V lost 1 base and J lost 0, with 12 bases in between. Germline CDR1 and CDR2: SEHNR and FQNEAQ (reference sequence). The CDR3 extends over 16 amino acids. The CDR3 spells CASSLGSIRDQETQYF. CDR3 bases: TGTGCCAGCAGCTTAGGATCAATCAGGGACCAAGAGACCCAGTACTTC. Full variable domain (remainder filled in from reference TRBV7-9 and TRBJ2-5): DTGVSQNPRHKITKRGQNVTFRCDPISEHNRLYWYRQTLGQGPEFLTYFQNEAQLEKSRLLSDRFSAERPKGSFSTLEIQRTEQGDSAMYLCASSLGSIRDQETQYFGPGTRLLVL.

This chain uses TRBV6-7 with TRBJ1-1, with a tentative D call TRBD1 (5 bases). TRBV6-7 falls under the ORF class, with uncertain function. The CDR3 extends over 13 amino acids. Trimming took off 5 bases at V and 3 bases at J, with 10 bases between the two ends. CDR3 loop: CASSRGPHTEAFF. DNA of the CDR3: TGTGCCAGCAGTCGGGGCCCCCACACTGAAGCTTTCTTT.

This sequence joins TRBV19 and TRBJ1-2; TRBD1 agrees at 10 bases. Trimming at V came to 5 bases and at J to 7 bases, leaving 13 bases not matched to a gene. Germline V gene data show CDR1 as LNHDA and CDR2 as SQIVND (reference sequence). The CDR3 has 16 residues. The CDR3 here is CASSLNRDRGNSGYTF. The CDR3 bases are TGTGCCAGTAGTTTAAACCGGGACAGGGGAAATTCTGGCTACACCTTC.

V is TRBV5-6 and J is TRBJ2-1; 9 bases are shared with TRBD2. The V gene's germline CDR1 is SGHDT and CDR2 YYEEEE. The CDR3 consists of 16 residues. V was pared by 0 bases and J by 0 bases, with 1 base of the junction left unmatched. CDR3 DNA: TGTGCCAGCAGCTTGGGTAGCGGGGGCTCCTACAATGAGCAGTTCTTC. It codes for CASSLGSGGSYNEQFF.

V and J are TRBV5-1 and TRBJ2-5; 8 bases are shared with TRBD2. V was clipped by 5 bases and J by 4 bases; unmatched bases: 13. The CDR3 length is 16 residues. Per the germline V gene, CDR1 is SGHRS and CDR2 is YFSETQ. The CDR3 nucleotides are TGCGCCAGCAGTCGCACCCTAGCGGGCGGAGGAGAGACCCAGTACTTC. Amino acids: CASSRTLAGGGETQYF.

V usage is TRBV29-1 and J usage is TRBJ1-4; 10 bases are shared with TRBD1. Germline CDR1 reads SQVTM; CDR2 reads ANQGSEA. The junction had 5 bases not matched to a gene; V was cut back by 7 bases and J by 6 bases. The CDR3 sequence is 13 residues long. The CDR3 nucleotides read TGCAGCGCCACCGGGACAGGGGATGAAAAACTGTTTTTT. Its protein is CSATGTGDEKLFF.

This chain joins TRBV7-3 and TRBJ2-1; the match to TRBD2 covers 7 bases. CDR3 length equals 17 residues. Germline V gene lookup returns CDR1 SGHTA and CDR2 FQGTGA. With 5 bases clipped from V and 8 bases from J, the junction kept 18 bases outside the gene matches. Here the CDR3 reads CASSPGTGRGRVDEQFF. The CDR3 DNA is TGTGCCAGCAGCCCAGGGACTGGGCGGGGGAGGGTGGATGAGCAGTTCTTC.